These 6 T cell receptor beta chains were all obtained from the same sample, sequenced in a study of blood T cell repertoires in COVID-19. Method: immunoSEQ multiplex PCR; TCRdb's copy keeps in-frame clones and lacks some. Found here are 200,000 to 250,000 clones, approximately 80% of them singletons; the top ten hold more than 10%. Source material: peripheral blood. The receptors come from a human donor in a cohort sampled during active COVID-19.

J is TRBJ2-2 and V is TRBV24-1; D might be TRBD2 (6 bases). Trimming left V 5 bases short and J 4 bases short, with 10 bases between. Germline loops: CDR1 KGHDR, CDR2 SFDVKD. This CDR3 is built from 14 residues. CDR3 in amino acids: CATSATSGTGELFF. The DNA for the CDR3 is TGTGCCACCAGTGCGACTAGTGGCACCGGGGAGCTGTTTTTT.

Only a few counts were recorded for this clone. The V call is TRBV4-1, the J call TRBJ2-1; tentative D call: TRBD1 (6 bases). The CDR3 is 15 amino acids. V was pared by 1 base and J by 4 bases, with 11 bases between. Germline V gene sequence: CDR1 MGHRA, CDR2 YSYEKL. CDR3 DNA sequence: TGCGCCAGCAGCCAAGGAACAGGGCAATACAATGAGCAGTTCTTC. Protein: CASSQGTGQYNEQFF.

CDR3 coding DNA: TGTGCCAGCAGACTAGGCTCTAACTATGGCTACACCTTC. Translated, it gives CASRLGSNYGYTF. V and J are TRBV12-3 or TRBV12-4 and TRBJ1-2; D unclear. This CDR3 region has 13 residues. The V end lost 6 bases, the J end lost 0 bases, and 8 bases lay between the germline ends.

V and J are TRBV3-1 (or the pseudogene TRBV3-2) and TRBJ1-2, with a possible D match to TRBD1 (6 bases). The CDR3 is 14 residues long. In germline, CDR1 is LGHDT, CDR2 YNNKEL (reference sequence). V gave up 4 bases and J gave up 5 bases, with 14 bases separating them. The CDR3 DNA is TGTGCCAGCAGCCCTTCCGGGACACCATATGGCTACACCTTC. Protein: CASSPSGTPYGYTF.

The chain has TRBV7-9 and TRBJ1-5, with 7 positions matching TRBD1. There are 15 residues in the CDR3. CDR1 is SEHNR, CDR2 FQNEAQ, per germline (reference sequence). V lost 6 bases to trimming and J lost 3 bases; unmatched junction nucleotides: 8. CDR3 region: CASRNGGQNNQPQHF. In nucleotides, the CDR3 is TGTGCCAGCAGAAATGGGGGACAGAACAATCAGCCCCAGCATTTT.

This clone was seen just once. The J gene is TRBJ2-2, the V gene TRBV24-1, with 7 bases aligning to TRBD1. Germline CDR1 and CDR2: KGHDR and SFDVKD. The CDR3 contains 15 residues. J was trimmed by 1 base and V by 3 bases; bases with no gene match: 1. The CDR3 coding sequence is TGTGCCACCAGTGATCAGGGGGTGAACACCGGGGAGCTGTTTTTT. The encoded protein is CATSDQGVNTGELFF.